The clone carrying this TCR beta chain was counted at least ten times. Its antigen is not identified. This sample is drawn from a study of T cell repertoires in cytomegalovirus infection. Study as a whole: An indication of both CMV infection and matching HLA type came from public TCR beta signatures.

Study-wide results and limits: The ex vivo response showed dominance by HLA-C-restricted CMV-specific TCR beta clonotypes. Identification of carriers of CMV plus the relevant HLA was achieved through cumulative public TCR beta family frequency.

TCRdb recomputed calls from the reads with MiXCR, one row per CDR3 protein. The sample lists 500,000 to 600,000 distinct CDR3 sequences, approximately 15% seen once, with 20% to 30% in the top ten. The CDR3 has 15 residues. Trimming at V came to 3 bases and at J to 5 bases, leaving 6 bases not matched to a gene. From germline, CDR1 is ENHRY and CDR2 SYGVKD. The chain combines TRBV10-3 with TRBJ2-3; 9 positions agree with TRBD1. The sample comprised CD8+ T cells from PBMCs. This TCR came from a human donor in good health (CMV status not recorded). Some clones in this sample may be carry-over from other donors' samples. CDR3 sequence: CAISDPGQGVDTQYF. As DNA, the CDR3 is TGTGCCATCAGTGACCCGGGACAGGGAGTAGATACGCAGTATTTT.